This T cell receptor beta chain comes out of a study of T-cell reconstitution after alpha-beta-depleted transplantation in children. The V end lost 0 bases, the J end lost 10 bases, and 15 bases lay between the germline ends. CDR3 length equals 14 residues. Germline-derived CDR1 and CDR2 are LGHDT and YNNKEL (reference sequence). Unique molecular identifiers featured in how the TCRbeta library was prepared. TCRdb recomputed calls from the PCR reads with MiXCR, one row per CDR3 protein. The data show a few hundred thousand distinct CDR3 sequences, with approximately 24% seen just once and about 5% held by the top ten. This clonotype was picked up a small number of times.

The specimen was PBMCs, mostly from graft donor cells, collected 360 days after TCRalphabeta/CD19-depleted stem cell transplant. The rearrangement joins TRBV3-1 to TRBJ1-1; D possibly corresponds to TRBD1 (6 bases). The sequence derives from a female patient aged 2 to 10 who had a stem cell transplant for congenital amegakaryocytic thrombocytopenia, so the T cells may come from the graft donor. The CDR3 loop is CASSQDVGGRGAFF. As DNA, the CDR3 is TGTGCCAGCAGCCAAGACGTAGGGGGTAGAGGAGCTTTCTTT.